Presented here are 28 T cell receptor beta chains from one specimen sequenced in a study of shared clonotypes between healthy human individuals. Some clones are missing from TCRdb's copy, which holds only in-frame ones; the method was immunoSEQ multiplex PCR. The sample carries over 1.4 million clones, roughly 96% recorded once. Sequenced material: naive CD4+ T cells sorted from blood. Documented subset: CD45RA+ positively selected. Receptors were obtained from a man aged 25-45 years in good health.

V gene TRBV28 combines with J gene TRBJ2-7; D ambiguous. The CDR3 covers 14 residues. The V and J ends lost 4 bases and 3 bases respectively, with 13 bases between them. The germline V gene encodes CDR1 MDHEN and CDR2 SYDVKM. The CDR3 here is CASSYTQRIYEQYF. In nucleotides, the CDR3 is TGTGCCAGCAGTTACACCCAACGGATCTACGAGCAGTACTTC.

A word on this clone: In this CDR3 the conserved last residue, phenylalanine or tryptophan, is missing, so a read error is likely. No DNA is shown, since the ends of the CDR3 on it are uncertain; the CDR3 is the one TCRdb lists. The chain is built from TRBV20-1 and TRBJ1-2. The CDR3 extends over 9 residues, inclusive of both ends. Germline CDR1 DFQATT, CDR2 SNEGSKA (reference sequence). This chain's CDR3 is CREGRGGYL.

The chain couples TRBV6-6 to TRBJ1-5; D not resolved. The germline CDR1 and CDR2 sequences are MNHNY and SVGAGI (reference sequence). V was trimmed by 6 bases and J by 3 bases, leaving 9 bases between them. This CDR3 spans 13 amino acids. CDR3 region: CASSHLSNQPQHF. CDR3 bases: TGTGCCAGCAGCCACCTTTCCAATCAGCCCCAGCATTTT.

The chain recombines TRBV18 with TRBJ1-1; D might be TRBD1 (5 bases). This CDR3 is built from 13 residues. Germline V gene sequence: CDR1 KGHSH, CDR2 LQKENI. V dropped 6 bases and J dropped 4 bases, with 12 bases sitting between them. In DNA, the CDR3 is TGTGCCAGCTCCGGAGCCGGGGGCACTGAAGCTTTCTTT. Its translation: CASSGAGGTEAFF.

This rearrangement joins TRBV18 to TRBJ2-1, with TRBD2 matching 9 bases. Germline assignment: CDR1 KGHSH and CDR2 LQKENI. This CDR3 has 16 residues. J lost 9 bases, V lost 0 bases, and 9 bases had no gene match. In DNA form, the CDR3 reads TGTGCCAGCTCACCACCGGTTCTAGCGGGAAAGTTTGAGCAGTTCTTC. As protein: CASSPPVLAGKFEQFF.

The chain couples TRBV5-4 to TRBJ2-2; TRBD1 matches at 8 bases. This CDR3 is built from 16 residues. Germline CDR1 reads SGHNT; CDR2 reads YYREEE (reference sequence). V trimming: 4 bases; J trimming: 1 base; junction bases outside the gene matches: 6. CDR3 in amino acids: CASSPGGTGNTGELFF. The CDR3, as DNA: TGTGCCAGCAGCCCGGGTGGGACAGGGAACACCGGGGAGCTGTTTTTT. Variable domain in full (rest from reference TRBV5-4 and TRBJ2-2): ETGVTQSPTHLIKTRGQQVTLRCSSQSGHNTVSWYQQALGQGPQFIFQYYREEENGRGNFPPRFSGLQFPNYSSELNVNALELDDSALYLCASSPGGTGNTGELFFGEGSRLTVL.

The chain carries TRBV27 and TRBJ2-3; D call uncertain. CDR3 length: 17 amino acids. V was trimmed by 2 bases and J by 0 bases, leaving 15 bases between them. The V gene's germline CDR1 is MNHEY and CDR2 SMNVEV (reference sequence). This CDR3 reads CASSLTRLAASTDTQYF. Written as DNA, the CDR3 is TGTGCCAGCAGTTTAACCCGACTCGCTGCAAGCACAGATACGCAGTATTTT.

The chain is built from TRBV11-2 and TRBJ1-3; D not certain. The CDR3 spans 16 residues. Germline CDR1 SGHAT, CDR2 FQNNGV. The V and J ends lost 1 base and 1 base respectively, with 11 bases between them. The CDR3 DNA reads TGTGCCAGCAGCTTAGGTTTCGGGGATTCTGGAAACACCATATATTTT. Residues: CASSLGFGDSGNTIYF.

The gene calls are TRBV7-8 and TRBJ1-1; maybe TRBD1 (5 bases). The germline V gene encodes CDR1 SGHVS and CDR2 FQNEAQ. V was cut by 5 bases and J by 4 bases, with 11 bases left in between. The CDR3 runs 13 residues. This CDR3 is CASSGGEGTEAFF. DNA of the CDR3: TGTGCCAGCAGCGGAGGGGAGGGCACTGAAGCTTTCTTT. Full variable domain (remainder filled in from reference TRBV7-8 and TRBJ1-1): GAGVSQSPRYKVAKRGQDVALRCDPISGHVSLFWYQQALGQGPEFLTYFQNEAQLDKSGLPSDRFFAERPEGSVSTLKIQRTQQEDSAVYLCASSGGEGTEAFFGQGTRLTVV.

This chain joins TRBV29-1 and TRBJ2-5; TRBD2 matches at 13 bases. The germline CDR1 and CDR2 sequences are SQVTM and ANQGSEA. The CDR3 contains 15 residues. Unmatched junction bases numbered 7, after V lost 4 bases and J lost 5 bases. The CDR3 spells CSVVRTSGSRETQYF. DNA of the CDR3: TGCAGCGTTGTCCGGACTAGCGGGAGCCGTGAGACCCAGTACTTC.

V and J are TRBV11-2 and TRBJ2-7, with 7 positions matching TRBD1. CDR1 is SGHAT, CDR2 FQNNGV, per germline. The CDR3 consists of 16 residues. With V trimmed by 3 bases and J by 7 bases, 15 bases remained unmatched. Written as DNA, the CDR3 is TGTGCCAGCAGCTTGGCATCCGGGACAGCACCTGGGGAGCAGTACTTC. The encoded protein is CASSLASGTAPGEQYF.

This chain uses TRBV11-2 with TRBJ2-3; tentatively, D is TRBD2 (5 bases). Trimming took off 0 bases at V and 1 base at J, with 8 bases between the two ends. Germline assignment: CDR1 SGHAT and CDR2 FQNNGV. The CDR3 is made up of 15 amino acids. Here the CDR3 reads CASSLDGLGTDTQYF. The DNA for the CDR3 is TGTGCCAGCAGCTTAGATGGACTTGGCACAGATACGCAGTATTTT.

J is TRBJ2-5 and V is TRBV11-2, with D maybe TRBD2 (6 bases). The CDR3 consists of 16 residues. Germline CDR1 SGHAT, CDR2 FQNNGV. V shed 5 bases and J shed 5 bases, with 21 bases lying between them. The CDR3 region is CASSQNPDPGGETQYF. CDR3 DNA: TGTGCCAGCAGCCAAAACCCGGACCCTGGGGGGGAGACCCAGTACTTC.

The rearrangement uses TRBV6-1 and TRBJ2-5; D may correspond to TRBD1 or TRBD2 (6 bases each). Germline V CDR1 and CDR2: MNHNS, SASEGT. Between the trimmed V and J ends, which lost 7 bases and 2 bases, there was a span of 11 bases. The CDR3 has 13 amino acids. CDR3 DNA sequence: TGTGCCAGCATCGCGGGGACACAAGAGACCCAGTACTTC. Translated: CASIAGTQETQYF.

Points on this clone: The same CDR3 can be traced to other DNA sequences in this sample. The rearrangement uses TRBV5-4 and TRBJ2-1, with TRBD2 identical over 11 bases. CDR1 and CDR2 (germline): SGHNT, YYREEE (reference sequence). The CDR3 sequence is 15 residues long. The V gene end was trimmed by 3 bases and the J gene end by 5 bases; junction bases not matched to a gene: 4. The CDR3 nucleotides read TGTGCCAGCAGCTCCGGGACTAGCGGACACAATGAGCAGTTCTTC. Translation gives CASSSGTSGHNEQFF.

This clone was recorded only once. The V and J genes are TRBV9 and TRBJ2-2, with unresolved D. The length of the CDR3 is 14 residues. The germline V gene has CDR1 SGDLS and CDR2 YYNGEE. V lost 0 bases to trimming and J lost 1 base, with 4 bases between them. The CDR3 DNA reads TGTGCCAGCAGCGTAGTTTGGAACACCGGGGAGCTGTTTTTT. It encodes CASSVVWNTGELFF.

The genes are TRBV29-1 and TRBJ2-1; 10 nucleotides match TRBD2. CDR1 SQVTM and CDR2 ANQGSEA come from the germline V gene. V lost 3 bases, J lost 2 bases, and 10 bases stayed unmatched. CDR3 size: 17 residues. The CDR3 spells CSVEGASGRRTYNEQFF. For the CDR3, the DNA is TGCAGCGTTGAGGGGGCTAGCGGGAGACGGACCTACAATGAGCAGTTCTTC.

The V call is TRBV6-5, the J call TRBJ2-3; weak D call: TRBD1 (6 bases). V gave up 5 bases and J gave up 8 bases, with 17 bases separating them. The CDR3 is made up of 14 amino acids. Germline values: CDR1 MNHEY, CDR2 SVGAGI. The CDR3: CASSLTPRGATQYF. The CDR3 DNA reads as TGTGCCAGCAGTCTTACCCCCAGGGGAGCTACGCAGTATTTT.

V gene TRBV28 combines with J gene TRBJ2-7, with 7 bases lining up with TRBD2. This CDR3 region has 14 residues. Germline V gene data show CDR1 as MDHEN and CDR2 as SYDVKM. The V gene end was trimmed by 7 bases and the J gene end by 3 bases; junction bases not matched to a gene: 9. In DNA, the CDR3 is TGTGCCAGCAAGGCGGCGGGAGACTTCTACGAGCAGTACTTC. It specifies CASKAAGDFYEQYF. Full variable domain (remainder filled in from reference TRBV28 and TRBJ2-7): DVKVTQSSRYLVKRTGEKVFLECVQDMDHENMFWYRQDPGLGLRLIYFSYDVKMKEKGDIPEGYSVSREKKERFSLILESASTNQTSMYLCASKAAGDFYEQYFGPGTRLTVT.

The chain employs TRBV11-2 and TRBJ2-5; the D gene is possibly TRBD2 (5 bases). The CDR3 covers 14 residues. Germline loops: CDR1 SGHAT, CDR2 FQNNGV. V lost 3 bases to trimming and J lost 5 bases, with 13 bases between them. The CDR3 spells CASSFSGTPETQYF. The CDR3, as DNA: TGTGCCAGCAGCTTTTCGGGAACTCCGGAGACCCAGTACTTC.

This sequence joins TRBV4-1 and TRBJ2-7, with no clear D. Germline assignment: CDR1 MGHRA and CDR2 YSYEKL. Trimming shortened V by 2 bases and J by 3 bases, and 17 bases separated the two germline ends. The CDR3 contains 16 residues. The CDR3 protein is CASSQFPGSSLYEQYF. The CDR3 DNA reads as TGCGCCAGCAGCCAATTCCCCGGGTCCTCCCTCTACGAGCAGTACTTC.

The gene calls are TRBV28 and TRBJ2-5; 7 positions match TRBD2. The length of the CDR3 is 14 residues. Germline V CDR1 and CDR2: MDHEN, SYDVKM. With V trimmed by 8 bases and J by 5 bases, 11 bases remained unmatched. The DNA of the CDR3 is TGTGCCAGCGGCCCTAGAGGGCGGGAGGAGACCCAGTACTTC. Translating it yields CASGPRGREETQYF.

A word on this clone: Within the sample, other DNA sequences also encode this same CDR3. The chain links TRBV5-1 to TRBJ2-2, with unresolved D. Germline CDR1 reads SGHRS; CDR2 reads YFSETQ. CDR3 length: 14 residues. Trimming shortened V by 5 bases and J by 0 bases, and 8 bases separated the two germline ends. The CDR3 DNA follows: TGCGCCAGCAGTCTCCTCACGAACACCGGGGAGCTGTTTTTT. Its protein product is CASSLLTNTGELFF.

J is TRBJ2-5 and V is TRBV28; D gene ambiguous. This CDR3 has 17 residues. V lost 2 bases, J lost 2 bases, and 18 bases lay in between. The germline V gene encodes CDR1 MDHEN and CDR2 SYDVKM. DNA for the CDR3: TGTGCCAGCAGTTTAGGATTCCGCCGGCATATTCAAGAGACCCAGTACTTC. Translated: CASSLGFRRHIQETQYF.

The chain is built from TRBV7-2 and TRBJ1-1, with D tentatively TRBD1 (6 bases). The CDR3 runs 17 residues. V gave up 2 bases and J gave up 0 bases, with 16 bases separating them. In germline, CDR1 is SGHTA, CDR2 FQGNSA. The CDR3, as DNA: TGTGCCAGCAGCTTATATCGAAACAGGGTGATGAACACTGAAGCTTTCTTT. It translates to CASSLYRNRVMNTEAFF.

This clone has a single count. The CDR3: CASSYSGLSYEQYF. The DNA for the CDR3 is TGTGCCAGCAGTTACTCAGGCCTCTCCTACGAGCAGTACTTC. The chain has TRBV6-6 and TRBJ2-7; no definite D call. V dropped 0 bases and J dropped 0 bases, with 6 bases sitting between them. In germline, CDR1 is MNHNY, CDR2 SVGAGI (reference sequence). This CDR3 has 14 residues.

The rearrangement joins TRBV10-3 to TRBJ2-5, with TRBD2 matching 7 bases. J gave up 5 bases and V 8 bases, and 8 bases lay outside the gene matches. The CDR3 totals 13 residues. Germline assignment: CDR1 ENHRY and CDR2 SYGVKD. CDR3: CAIAASGSETQYF. The CDR3 bases are TGTGCCATCGCTGCTAGCGGATCGGAGACCCAGTACTTC.

The rearrangement joins TRBV2 to TRBJ2-5; possible D gene TRBD2, 5 bases. V lost 2 bases to trimming and J lost 3 bases, with 7 bases between them. The CDR3 runs to 13 residues. From germline, CDR1 is SNHLY and CDR2 FYNNEI. This CDR3 is CASSEWGEETQYF. In DNA form, the CDR3 reads TGTGCCAGCAGTGAATGGGGAGAAGAGACCCAGTACTTC.